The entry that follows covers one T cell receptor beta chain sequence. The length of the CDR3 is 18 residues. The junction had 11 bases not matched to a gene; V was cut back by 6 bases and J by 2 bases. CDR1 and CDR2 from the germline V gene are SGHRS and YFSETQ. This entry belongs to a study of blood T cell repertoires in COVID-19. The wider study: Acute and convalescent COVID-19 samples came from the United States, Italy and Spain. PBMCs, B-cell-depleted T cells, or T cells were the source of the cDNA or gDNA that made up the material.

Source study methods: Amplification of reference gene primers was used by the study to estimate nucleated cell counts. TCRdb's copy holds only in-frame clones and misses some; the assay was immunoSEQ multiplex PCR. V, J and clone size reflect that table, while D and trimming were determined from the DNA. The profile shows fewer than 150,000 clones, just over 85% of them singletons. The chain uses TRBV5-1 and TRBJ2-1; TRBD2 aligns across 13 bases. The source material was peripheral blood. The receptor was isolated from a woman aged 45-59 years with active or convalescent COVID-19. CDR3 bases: TGCGCCAGCAACCCCGGGACTAGCGGGAAGGGGGCCTACAATGAGCAGTTCTTC. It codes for CASNPGTSGKGAYNEQFF.